Here is one T cell receptor beta chain with its context. What it binds is unknown. Repertoires were generated with immunoSEQ multiplex PCR, while TCRdb's copy carries only in-frame clones and drops some. The sample carries 95,000 to 130,000 clones, about 89% recorded once. Time point given: peripheral blood 6 weeks after treatment start. The data originate from a study of PD-L1 blockade in urothelial cancer. About the research overall: At 3 weeks after treatment start (second dose) and again at 6 weeks, blood was analyzed.

CDR1 GTSNPN and CDR2 SVGIG come from the germline V gene (reference sequence). With V trimmed by 0 bases and J by 5 bases, 12 bases remained unmatched. The CDR3 loop spans 16 amino acids. The study's findings and limits: Below-median pretreatment blood TCR clonality was a predictor of better survival.

The TCR comes from a man aged 55 to 70 with urothelial cancer. Material: PBMCs, obtained around atezolizumab (anti-PD-L1) treatment. V is TRBV30 and J is TRBJ2-7; the match to TRBD1 covers 8 bases. Written as DNA, the CDR3 is TGTGCCTGGAGTGTACCAGGGGGGACAGGAATACACGAGCAGTACTTC. It yields the protein CAWSVPGGTGIHEQYF. Supplemented by reference TRBV30 and TRBJ2-7, the full variable domain reads SQTIHQWPATLVQPVGSPLSLECTVEGTSNPNLYWYRQAAGRGLQLLFYSVGIGQISSEVPQNLSASRPQDRQFILSSKKLLLSDSGFYLCAWSVPGGTGIHEQYFGPGTRLTVT.